This TCR beta chain comes out of a study of cytomegalovirus exposure and HLA in healthy donors. Study-wide results and limits: TCR beta V segments were, for the most part, productive about 87% or about 30% of the time in an earlier analysis. It was shown in a later analysis that HLA-associated TCR beta chains were more clonally expanded than other, equally common chains. Investigators reported 150 to 200 TCR beta chains as tied to cytomegalovirus.

A single count supports this clone. Its antigen is still unknown. The primer mix had 60 Vbeta and 13 Jbeta primers. The data were produced by immunoSEQ multiplex PCR, yet TCRdb's version contains in-frame clones alone and is incomplete. The data show roughly 98,000 clones, around 77% seen once. This TCR came from a man aged 40-50 years in good health and CMV-seronegative. The specimen was PBMCs.

The CDR3 DNA reads as TGTGCCAGCACCCAAGGGCGGGGGGGCCACGAGCAGTACTTC. Protein sequence: CASTQGRGGHEQYF. The rearrangement links TRBV27 to TRBJ2-7; 9 positions match TRBD2. The CDR3 extends over 14 amino acids. J gave up 5 bases and V 7 bases, and 9 bases lay outside the gene matches. Germline V gives CDR1 MNHEY, CDR2 SMNVEV (reference sequence).